This TCR beta chain was identified during a study of T cells after yellow fever vaccination. TCRdb re-analysed the 5' RACE reads in MiXCR, keeping a single row per CDR3 protein. The sample comprises about 550,000 distinct CDR3 sequences, over 15% of which are singletons, and 14% rests with the top ten. Trimming pared 0 bases from V and 3 bases from J, leaving 10 bases between. CDR3 length: 14 amino acids. Germline V gives CDR1 SGHRS, CDR2 YFSETQ. The clonotype comes from a man aged 30 to 45 who received the YFV17D yellow fever vaccine. Sample: PBMCs, taken 15 days after the yellow fever booster vaccination. The chain recombines TRBV5-1 with TRBJ2-7; a possible D gene is TRBD1 (5 bases). CDR3 amino acids: CASSLEQAVYEQYF. As DNA, the CDR3 is TGCGCCAGCAGCTTGGAACAGGCGGTCTACGAGCAGTACTTC.